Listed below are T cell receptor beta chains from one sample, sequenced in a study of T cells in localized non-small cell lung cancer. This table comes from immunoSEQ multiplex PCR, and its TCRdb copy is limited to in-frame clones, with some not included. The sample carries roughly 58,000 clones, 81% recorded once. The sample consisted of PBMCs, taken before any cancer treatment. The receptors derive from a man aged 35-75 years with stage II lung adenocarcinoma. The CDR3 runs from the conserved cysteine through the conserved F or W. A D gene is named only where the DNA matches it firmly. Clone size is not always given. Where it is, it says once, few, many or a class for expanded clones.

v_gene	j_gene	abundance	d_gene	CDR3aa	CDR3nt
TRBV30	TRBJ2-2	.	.	CAWSRLGAGELFF	TGTGCCTGGAGTAGACTAGGGGCCGGGGAGCTGTTTTTT
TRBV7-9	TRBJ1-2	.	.	CASSPISRTVNYGYTF	TGTGCCAGCAGCCCCATTTCCAGGACAGTTAACTATGGCTACACCTTC
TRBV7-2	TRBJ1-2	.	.	CASSLTAFYGYTF	TGTGCCAGCAGCCTTACAGCGTTCTATGGCTACACCTTC
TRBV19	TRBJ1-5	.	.	CASSPRGSINRPQHF	TGTGCCAGTAGTCCCAGGGGCTCCATTAATCGGCCCCAGCATTTT
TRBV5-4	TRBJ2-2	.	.	CATSGGNTGELFF	TGTGCCACATCAGGGGGGAATACCGGGGAGCTGTTTTTT
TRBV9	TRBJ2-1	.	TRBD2	CASSVAAGGTYNEQFF	TGTGCCAGCAGCGTAGCAGCGGGAGGTACCTACAATGAGCAGTTCTTC
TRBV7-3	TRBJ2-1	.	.	CASSPRKSSYNEQFF	TGTGCCAGCAGCCCCAGGAAGAGCTCCTACAATGAGCAGTTCTTC
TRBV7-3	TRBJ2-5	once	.	CASSLSAQETQYF	TGTGCCAGCAGCCTGAGCGCCCAAGAGACCCAGTACTTC
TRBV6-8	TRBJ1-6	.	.	CASPRSIPRENSPLHF	TGTGCCAGCCCCCGCAGCATCCCCCGAGAGAATTCACCCCTCCACTTT
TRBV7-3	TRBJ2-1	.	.	CASSPGNSQNEQFF	TGTGCCAGCAGCCCCGGTAACTCCCAGAATGAGCAGTTCTTC
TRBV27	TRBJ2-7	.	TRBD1	CATEDRLGEQYF	TGTGCCACCGAGGACAGGTTGGGCGAGCAGTACTTC
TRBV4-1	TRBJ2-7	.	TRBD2	CASSQDRLAGDEQYF	TGCGCCAGCAGCCAAGATCGACTAGCAGGAGACGAGCAGTACTTC
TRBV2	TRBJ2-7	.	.	CASRDTGGKVYEQYF	TGTGCCAGCAGGGACACAGGAGGGAAAGTCTACGAGCAGTACTTC
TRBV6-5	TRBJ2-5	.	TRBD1	CASSFDRVETQYF	TGTGCCAGCAGTTTTGACAGGGTAGAGACCCAGTACTTC
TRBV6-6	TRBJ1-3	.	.	CASSYSPSSGNTIYF	TGTGCCAGCAGTTACTCCCCGTCCTCTGGAAACACCATATATTTT
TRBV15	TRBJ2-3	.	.	CATSRDPDSRDTQYF	TGTGCCACCAGCAGAGATCCGGACTCTCGGGATACGCAGTATTTT
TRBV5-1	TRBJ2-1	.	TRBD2	CASSSGTSLISEQFF	TGCGCCAGCAGCTCGGGGACTAGCTTAATATCTGAGCAGTTCTTC
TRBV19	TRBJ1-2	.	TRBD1	CASSSQGAPLNYGYTF	TGTGCCAGTAGTTCTCAGGGGGCGCCCCTGAACTATGGCTACACCTTC
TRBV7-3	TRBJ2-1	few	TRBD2	CASSLTGGSFDEQFF	TGTGCCAGCAGCTTAACAGGCGGGAGCTTCGATGAGCAGTTCTTC
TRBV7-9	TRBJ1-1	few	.	CASSLDLYTEAFF	TGTGCCAGCAGCCTTGACCTCTACACTGAAGCTTTCTTT
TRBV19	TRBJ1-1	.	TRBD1	CASKQGSVTEAFF	TGTGCCAGCAAACAGGGGAGCGTCACTGAAGCTTTCTTT
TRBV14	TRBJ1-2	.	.	CASSQNRGFRVMNYGYTF	TGTGCCAGCAGCCAAAACCGGGGATTCAGGGTAATGAACTATGGCTACACCTTC
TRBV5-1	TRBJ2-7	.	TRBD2	CASSQGLAREEQYF	TGCGCCAGCAGCCAAGGACTAGCCAGGGAGGAGCAGTACTTC
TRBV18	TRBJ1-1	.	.	CASSPSTPGRTEAFF	TGTGCCAGCTCACCAAGCACCCCAGGGAGGACTGAAGCTTTCTTT
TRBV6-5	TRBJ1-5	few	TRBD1	CASSYGTGKDQPQHF	TGTGCCAGCAGTTACGGGACAGGGAAGGATCAGCCCCAGCATTTT
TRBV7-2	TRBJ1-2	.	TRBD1	CASSRTGGSYGYTF	TGTGCCAGCAGCCGAACAGGGGGCAGCTATGGCTACACCTTC
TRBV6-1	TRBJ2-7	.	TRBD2	CASSPGLENSEQYF	TGTGCCAGCAGCCCGGGACTAGAAAACAGCGAGCAGTACTTC
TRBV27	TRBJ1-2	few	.	CASSLKGEGYGYTF	TGTGCCAGCAGTTTAAAAGGAGAGGGCTATGGCTACACCTTC
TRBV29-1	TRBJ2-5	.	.	CSSYQETQYF	TGCAGCTCGTACCAAGAGACCCAGTACTTC
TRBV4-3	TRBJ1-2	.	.	CASSQDRGGSHYGYTF	TGCGCCAGCAGCCAAGATCGGGGAGGGAGTCACTATGGCTACACCTTC
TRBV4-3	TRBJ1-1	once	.	CASSQVRGLNTEAFF	TGCGCCAGCAGCCAAGTGCGGGGACTGAACACTGAAGCTTTCTTT
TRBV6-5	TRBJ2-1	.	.	CASSSSGVYNEQFF	TGTGCCAGCAGTTCGAGTGGGGTCTACAATGAGCAGTTCTTC
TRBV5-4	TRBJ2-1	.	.	CASMLSGTYNEQFF	TGTGCCAGCATGTTAAGCGGAACCTACAATGAGCAGTTCTTC
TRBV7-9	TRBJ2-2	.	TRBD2	CASRRGGSDTGELFF	TGTGCCAGCAGGAGAGGCGGGAGTGACACCGGGGAGCTGTTTTTT
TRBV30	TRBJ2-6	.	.	CAHRVSGANVLTF	TGTGCACATCGAGTCTCTGGGGCCAACGTCCTGACTTTC
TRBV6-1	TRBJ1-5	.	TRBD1	CASSEIQGPNQPQHF	TGTGCCAGCAGTGAAATACAGGGGCCAAATCAGCCCCAGCATTTT
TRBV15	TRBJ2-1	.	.	CATSARGTVYNEQFF	TGTGCCACCAGCGCCCGGGGGACGGTATACAATGAGCAGTTCTTC
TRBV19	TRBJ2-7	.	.	CASRGAGGGYEQYF	TGTGCCAGTAGAGGGGCAGGGGGAGGTTACGAGCAGTACTTC
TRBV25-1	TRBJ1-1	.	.	CASSEFGGFRVGAFF	TGTGCCAGCAGTGAATTTGGGGGCTTCAGAGTTGGGGCTTTCTTT
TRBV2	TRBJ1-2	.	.	CASSGLTGGYTF	TGTGCCAGCTCAGGGTTGACTGGTGGCTACACCTTC
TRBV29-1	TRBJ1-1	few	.	CSVEDKTAEAFF	TGCAGCGTTGAAGATAAGACAGCTGAAGCTTTCTTT
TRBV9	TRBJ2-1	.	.	CASSVIAATGNEQFF	TGTGCCAGCAGCGTTATAGCAGCGACGGGCAATGAGCAGTTCTTC
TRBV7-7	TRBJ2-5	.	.	CASSPGLPQETQYF	TGTGCTAGCAGCCCCGGACTCCCCCAAGAGACCCAGTACTTC
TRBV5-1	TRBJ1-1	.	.	CASSHLDSTDTEAFF	TGCGCCAGCAGTCATCTGGACTCTACGGACACTGAAGCTTTCTTT
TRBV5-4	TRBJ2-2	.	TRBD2	CASTLGGLAGGTGELFF	TGTGCCAGCACCTTGGGGGGGCTAGCGGGAGGCACCGGGGAGCTGTTTTTT
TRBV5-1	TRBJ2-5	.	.	CASSLAMVAQETQYF	TGCGCCAGCAGCTTGGCTATGGTTGCCCAGGAGACCCAGTACTTC
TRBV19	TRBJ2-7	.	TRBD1	CASSPGTGFTYEQYF	TGTGCCAGTAGTCCCGGGACAGGGTTTACCTACGAGCAGTACTTC
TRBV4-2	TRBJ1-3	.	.	CASSQAEYSGNTIYF	TGTGCCAGCAGCCAAGCGGAGTACTCTGGAAACACCATATATTTT
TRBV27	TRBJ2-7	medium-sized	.	CASRLDVSYEQYF	TGTGCCAGCCGGCTAGATGTCTCCTACGAGCAGTACTTC
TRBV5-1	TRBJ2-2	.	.	CASSAGQTVNTGELFF	TGCGCCAGCAGTGCTGGGCAGACAGTGAACACCGGGGAGCTGTTTTTT
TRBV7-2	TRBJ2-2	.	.	CASSLPPRELFF	TGTGCCAGCAGCTTACCCCCTAGGGAGCTGTTTTTT
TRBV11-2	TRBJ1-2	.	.	CASSLDSYGYTF	TGTGCCAGCAGCCTAGACAGCTATGGCTACACCTTC
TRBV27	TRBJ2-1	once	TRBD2	CASSLWPSGSPYNEQFF	TGTGCCAGCAGTTTATGGCCCAGCGGGAGCCCATACAATGAGCAGTTCTTC